Each of the 16 T cell receptor beta chains below was sequenced from the same sample in a study of T cells in localized non-small cell lung cancer. Sequencing was performed with immunoSEQ multiplex PCR; in TCRdb, only in-frame clones are kept and a portion is missing. The sample lists about 35,000 clones, over 75% occurring once. This material consisted of peripheral blood, taken before any cancer treatment. These receptors were taken from a male donor older than 55 with stage III squamous cell lung carcinoma.

This sequence joins TRBV6-1 and TRBJ1-5; D is ambiguous. V was pared by 4 bases and J by 4 bases, with 5 bases between. CDR3 length: 12 residues. The germline gives CDR1 MNHNS, CDR2 SASEGT. The CDR3 nucleotides read TGTGCCAGCAGTGGTATAAATCAGCCCCAGCATTTT. This encodes CASSGINQPQHF.

The rearrangement links TRBV21-1 to TRBJ2-1; the table's D gene call, TRBD2, was not cross checked with the DNA. TRBV21-1 is given as a pseudogene. CDR3 length: 18 amino acids. The chain's CDR3 is CASSKRTSGGSTYNEQFF. The CDR3 DNA reads TGTGCCAGCAGCAAACGGACTAGCGGGGGTTCCACCTACAATGAGCAGTTCTTC.

This rearrangement joins TRBV19 to TRBJ2-7; D may be TRBD1 (5 bases). V was cut by 5 bases and J by 2 bases, with 10 bases left in between. CDR1 and CDR2 (germline): LNHDA, SQIVND (reference sequence). The CDR3 runs to 13 residues. CDR3 coding DNA: TGTGCCAGTAGTTTAGGGGTCGCCTACGAGCAGTACTTC. Encoded protein: CASSLGVAYEQYF.

The chain's CDR3 is CASSASSGKYEQYF. In DNA form, the CDR3 reads TGCGCCAGCAGTGCCTCTAGCGGGAAGTACGAGCAGTACTTC. J is TRBJ2-7 and V is TRBV10-1, with 9 positions matching TRBD2. Per the germline V gene, CDR1 is WNHNN and CDR2 is SYGVQD (reference sequence). With V trimmed by 4 bases and J by 4 bases, 5 bases remained unmatched. This CDR3 contains 14 residues.

This clone was detected a few times. Other DNA sequences of this sample code for an identical CDR3. This chain uses TRBV5-1 with TRBJ1-1; D unresolved. V lost 0 bases to trimming and J lost 1 base, with 13 bases between them. This CDR3 spans 16 amino acids. Germline assignment: CDR1 SGHRS and CDR2 YFSETQ. The CDR3 sequence is CASSLGGRPKNTEAFF. The CDR3 DNA reads as TGCGCCAGCAGCTTGGGGGGTCGGCCCAAGAACACTGAAGCTTTCTTT.

The chain combines TRBV19 with TRBJ2-7; 8 bases match TRBD2. The germline V gene has CDR1 LNHDA and CDR2 SQIVND (reference sequence). The J segment lost 3 bases and the V segment lost 4 bases, leaving 2 bases of the junction unmatched. The CDR3 contains 13 residues. The CDR3 coding sequence is TGTGCCAGTAGTAACCTAGCGGGCTACGAGCAGTACTTC. Protein: CASSNLAGYEQYF.

CDR3 protein: CASSLLSPGRGGYTF. The CDR3, as DNA: TGTGCCAGCAGCTTACTTTCGCCAGGTCGTGGAGGCTACACCTTC. The rearrangement uses TRBV7-2 and TRBJ1-2; D is undetermined. V shed 2 bases and J shed 8 bases, with 18 bases lying between them. CDR1 and CDR2 from the germline V gene are SGHTA and FQGNSA. CDR3 length: 15 amino acids.

V is TRBV14 and J is TRBJ2-5; TRBD2 agrees at 10 bases. The CDR3 length is 14 residues. The germline V gene encodes CDR1 SGHDN and CDR2 FVKESK. V lost 5 bases and J lost 4; bases outside the gene matches: 4. In DNA form, the CDR3 reads TGTGCCAGCAGCTCTAGCGGGAGAATAGAGACCCAGTACTTC. It codes for CASSSSGRIETQYF.

V gene TRBV27 combines with J gene TRBJ1-5; 8 bases match TRBD1. The CDR3 sequence is 14 residues long. CDR1 and CDR2 from the germline V gene are MNHEY and SMNVEV (reference sequence). The ends lost 2 bases at V and 5 bases at J; junction bases unmatched: 2. CDR3 amino acids: CASSLQGAYQPQHF. The CDR3 region has the DNA TGTGCCAGCAGTTTACAGGGGGCTTATCAGCCCCAGCATTTT.

This rearrangement joins TRBV6-5 to TRBJ1-2, with D perhaps matching TRBD1 (5 bases). CDR3 size: 14 residues. Germline CDR1 reads MNHEY; CDR2 reads SVGAGI. The V and J ends lost 8 bases and 8 bases respectively, with 21 bases between them. CDR3 loop: CASALGAISGGYTF. In DNA, the CDR3 is TGTGCCAGCGCGCTAGGGGCTATCTCCGGCGGCTACACCTTC.

This chain connects TRBV10-3 to TRBJ2-5; D is tentatively TRBD1 or TRBD2 (5 bases each). Germline V gives CDR1 ENHRY, CDR2 SYGVKD. Trimming shortened V by 4 bases and J by 5 bases, and 20 bases separated the two germline ends. The CDR3 totals 16 residues. CDR3 sequence: CAISGDVGPAGETQYF. CDR3 nucleotides: TGTGCCATCAGTGGGGACGTGGGTCCGGCAGGGGAGACCCAGTACTTC.

This clone was seen a few times. The CDR3 DNA reads TGTGCCAGCAGCATAGACAATACCTACGAGCAGTACTTC. As protein: CASSIDNTYEQYF. The V call is TRBV7-2, the J call TRBJ2-7, with D unresolved. Germline V gene data show CDR1 as SGHTA and CDR2 as FQGNSA. Between the trimmed V and J ends, which lost 5 bases and 2 bases, there was a span of 10 bases. CDR3 length equals 13 residues.

The chain carries TRBV2 and TRBJ1-5, with TRBD1 as a possible D gene (5 bases). V lost 3 bases and J 5 bases, leaving 8 bases between the germline ends. Germline CDR1 SNHLY, CDR2 FYNNEI. The CDR3 is 13 amino acids. The CDR3 loop is CASSEGGDQPQHF. The CDR3 bases are TGTGCCAGCAGTGAGGGGGGGGATCAGCCCCAGCATTTT.

The V call is TRBV27, the J call TRBJ2-2; the D is unclear. V was pared by 2 bases and J by 1 base, with 8 bases between. Germline CDR1 is MNHEY and CDR2 is SMNVEV (reference sequence). This CDR3 region has 15 residues. CDR3 region: CASSLGAGNTGELFF. CDR3 bases: TGTGCCAGCAGTTTAGGTGCAGGGAACACCGGGGAGCTGTTTTTT.

The chain employs TRBV7-9 and TRBJ1-4, with 8 bases matching TRBD1. Germline loops: CDR1 SEHNR, CDR2 FQNEAQ (reference sequence). V was pared by 2 bases and J by 0 bases, with 2 bases of the junction left unmatched. CDR3 length: 16 residues. The CDR3 region is CASSLTGGATNEKLFF. The DNA of the CDR3 is TGTGCCAGCAGCTTAACAGGGGGAGCAACTAATGAAAAACTGTTTTTT.

This clone appeared once. The V gene is TRBV6-1, the J gene TRBJ1-2; TRBD1 aligns across 9 bases. This CDR3 has 13 amino acids. V trimming: 11 bases; J trimming: 5 bases; junction bases outside the gene matches: 9. In germline, CDR1 is MNHNS, CDR2 SASEGT. The CDR3 loop reads CACRDRDNYGYTF. The CDR3, as DNA: TGTGCCTGTCGGGACAGGGATAATTATGGCTACACCTTC.